This T cell receptor (beta chain) was found in a study of T and B cells in COVID-19 patients. Study results and limitations: Sorted SARS-CoV-2-responsive or tetramer+ T cells and CD4+, regulatory and CD8+ subsets were not yet sequenced.

This clonotype ranks as medium-sized. The antigen is undetermined. TRB rearrangements were amplified by multiplex PCR with BIOMED2 TRB-A/B primers. TCRdb reprocessed the multiplex PCR reads via MiXCR and lists one record per CDR3 protein. The sample consists of roughly 8,000 distinct CDR3 sequences, 25% to 35% of them appearing once. From blood, about 250-550 ng of genomic DNA served as TRB template. The germline V gene encodes CDR1 SGHNT and CDR2 YYREEE (reference sequence). Trimming cost V 2 bases and J 5 bases; bases outside gene matches: 5. The CDR3 spans 15 residues. This clonotype was sampled from a human donor who had recovered from COVID-19. The rearrangement links TRBV5-4 to TRBJ2-3; 10 positions agree with TRBD2. Source material: blood. CDR3 protein: CASSFSLAGEDTQYF. DNA of the CDR3: TGTGCCAGCAGCTTCAGCCTAGCGGGGGAAGATACGCAGTATTTT.